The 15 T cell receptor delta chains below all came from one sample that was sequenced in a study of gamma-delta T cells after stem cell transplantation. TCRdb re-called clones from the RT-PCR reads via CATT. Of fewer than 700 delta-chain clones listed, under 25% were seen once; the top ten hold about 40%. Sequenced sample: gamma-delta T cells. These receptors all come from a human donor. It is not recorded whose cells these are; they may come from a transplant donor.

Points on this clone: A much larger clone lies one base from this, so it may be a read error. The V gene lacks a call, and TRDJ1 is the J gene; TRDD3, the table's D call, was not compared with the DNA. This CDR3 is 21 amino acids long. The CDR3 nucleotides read TGTGCCTGTGACACTATGCATTTCTCTCTGGGGGATACTTCGTACCCCGATAAACTCATCTTT. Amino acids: CACDTMHFSLGDTSYPDKLIF.

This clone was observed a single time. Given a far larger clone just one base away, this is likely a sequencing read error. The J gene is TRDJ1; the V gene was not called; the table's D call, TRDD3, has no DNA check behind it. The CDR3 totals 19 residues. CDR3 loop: CACDLLVDMPPPHTDKLIF. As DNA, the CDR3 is TGTGCCTGTGACTTACTGGTGGATATGCCCCCCCCACACACCGATAAACTCATCTTT.

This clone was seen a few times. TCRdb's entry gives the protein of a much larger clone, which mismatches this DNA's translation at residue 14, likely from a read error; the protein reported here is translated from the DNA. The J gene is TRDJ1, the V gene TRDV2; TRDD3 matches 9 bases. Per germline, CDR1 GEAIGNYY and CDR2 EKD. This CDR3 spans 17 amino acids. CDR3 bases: TGTGCCTGTGACGTGGTCACTGGGGGACGTAACACCGATACACTCATCTTT. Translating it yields CACDVVTGGRNTDTLIF.

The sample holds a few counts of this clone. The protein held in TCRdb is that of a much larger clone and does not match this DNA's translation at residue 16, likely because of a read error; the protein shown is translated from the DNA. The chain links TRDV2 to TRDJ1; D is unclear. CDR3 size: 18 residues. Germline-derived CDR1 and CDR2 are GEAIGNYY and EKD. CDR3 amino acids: CACDTVSGSLPRTDKHIF. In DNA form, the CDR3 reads TGTGCCTGTGACACCGTGAGTGGATCACTCCCTCGTACCGATAAACACATCTTT.

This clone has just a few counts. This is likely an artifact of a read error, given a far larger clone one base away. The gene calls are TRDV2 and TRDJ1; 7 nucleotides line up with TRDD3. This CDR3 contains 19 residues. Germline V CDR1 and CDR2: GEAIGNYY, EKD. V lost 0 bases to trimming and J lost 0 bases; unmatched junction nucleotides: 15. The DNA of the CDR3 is TGTGCCTGTGACACCGTAAGTACTGAGGGATACCCGTACACCGATAAACTCATCTTT. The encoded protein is CACDTVSTEGYPYTDKLIF.

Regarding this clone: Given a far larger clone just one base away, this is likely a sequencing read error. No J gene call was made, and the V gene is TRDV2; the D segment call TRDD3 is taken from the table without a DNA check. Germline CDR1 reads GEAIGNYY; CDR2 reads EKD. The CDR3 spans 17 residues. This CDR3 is CACDTLGDKEYTDKLIF. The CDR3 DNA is TGTGCCTGTGACACTTTGGGGGATAAAGAGTACACCGATAAGCTCATCTTT.

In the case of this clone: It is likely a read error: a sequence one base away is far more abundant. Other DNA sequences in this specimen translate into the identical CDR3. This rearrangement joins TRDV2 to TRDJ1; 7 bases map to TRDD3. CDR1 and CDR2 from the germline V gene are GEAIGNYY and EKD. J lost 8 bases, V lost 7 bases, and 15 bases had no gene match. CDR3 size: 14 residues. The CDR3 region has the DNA TGTGCCTGCGACCCGATACGGGGGATTGAAAAACTCATCTTT. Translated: CACDPIRGIEKLIF.

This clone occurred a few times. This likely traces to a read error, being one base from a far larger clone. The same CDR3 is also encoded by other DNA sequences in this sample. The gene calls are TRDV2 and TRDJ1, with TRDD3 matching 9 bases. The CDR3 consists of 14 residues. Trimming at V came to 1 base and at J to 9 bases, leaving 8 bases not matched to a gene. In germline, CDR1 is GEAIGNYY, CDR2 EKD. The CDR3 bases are TGTGCCTGTGACACGATCGGGGGATACCGGGAACTCATCTTT. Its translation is CACDTIGGYRELIF.

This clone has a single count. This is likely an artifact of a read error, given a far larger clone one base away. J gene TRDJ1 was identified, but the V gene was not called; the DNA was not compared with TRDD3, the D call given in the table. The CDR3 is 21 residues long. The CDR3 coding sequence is TGTGCCAGTGACACAGTTCCTACTTCTGGGGGATACCTGGCGTACACCGATAAACTCATCTTT. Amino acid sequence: CASDTVPTSGGYLAYTDKLIF.

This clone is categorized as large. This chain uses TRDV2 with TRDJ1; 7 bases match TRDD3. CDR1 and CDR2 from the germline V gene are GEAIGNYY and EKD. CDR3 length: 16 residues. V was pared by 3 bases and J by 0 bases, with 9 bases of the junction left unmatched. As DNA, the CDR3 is TGTGCCTGTGACCCTATGACGGGGGATGACACCGATAAACTCATCTTT. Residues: CACDPMTGDDTDKLIF.

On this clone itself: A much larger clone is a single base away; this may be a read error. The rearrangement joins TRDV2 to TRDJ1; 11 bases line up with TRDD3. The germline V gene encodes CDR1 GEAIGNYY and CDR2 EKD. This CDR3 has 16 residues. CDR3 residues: CARDTVDGGYAGPIIF. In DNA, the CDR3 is TGTGCCCGTGACACCGTGGATGGGGGATACGCGGGTCCTATCATCTTT.

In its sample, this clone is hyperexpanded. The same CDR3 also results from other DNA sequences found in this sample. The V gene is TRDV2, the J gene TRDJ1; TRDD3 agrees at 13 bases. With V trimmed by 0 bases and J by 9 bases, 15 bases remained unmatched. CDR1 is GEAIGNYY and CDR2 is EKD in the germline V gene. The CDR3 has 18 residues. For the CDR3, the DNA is TGTGCCTGTGACACCATCCTACGTGGGGTACTGGGGGATACGGAACTCATCTTT. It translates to CACDTILRGVLGDTELIF.

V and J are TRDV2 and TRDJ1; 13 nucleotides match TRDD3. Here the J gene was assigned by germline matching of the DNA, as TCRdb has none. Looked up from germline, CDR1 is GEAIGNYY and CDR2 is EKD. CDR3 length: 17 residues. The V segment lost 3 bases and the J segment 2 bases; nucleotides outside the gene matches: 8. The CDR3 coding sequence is TGTGCCTGTGACCCCCTCTTACTGGGGGATACGACCGATAAACTCATCTTT. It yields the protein CACDPLLLGDTTDKLIF.

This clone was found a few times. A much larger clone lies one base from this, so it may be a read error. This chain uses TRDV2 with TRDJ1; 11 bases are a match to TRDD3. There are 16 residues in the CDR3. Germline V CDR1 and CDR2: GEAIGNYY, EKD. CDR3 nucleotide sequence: TGTGCCCGTGACCCCCTGGGGGATACTAACACCGATAAACTCATCTTT. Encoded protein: CARDPLGDTNTDKLIF.

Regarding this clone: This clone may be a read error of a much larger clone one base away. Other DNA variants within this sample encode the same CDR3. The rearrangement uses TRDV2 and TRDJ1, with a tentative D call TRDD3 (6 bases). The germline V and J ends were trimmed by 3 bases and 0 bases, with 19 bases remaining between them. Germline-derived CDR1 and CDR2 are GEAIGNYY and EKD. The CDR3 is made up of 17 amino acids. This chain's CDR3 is CACDAVLGKEYTDKLIF. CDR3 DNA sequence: TGTGCCTGTGACGCGGTGCTGGGGAAAGAGTACACCGATAAACTCATCTTT.